The TCR beta chain under discussion was sequenced for a study of blood T cell repertoires in COVID-19. Turning to the study itself: Samples of COVID-19 (acute and convalescent) were obtained from the United States, Italy and Spain. The analysed material was cDNA or gDNA that came from T cells, B-cell-depleted T cells, or PBMCs.

Original processing methods: Reference gene primer amplification gave estimated nucleated cell counts. Sequenced by immunoSEQ multiplex PCR; TCRdb stores in-frame clones only, minus some. That table gives V, J and clone size, and the DNA gave D and trimming. Of more than 200,000 clones listed, approximately 86% are singletons. This clone was seen a few times. The V and J ends lost 4 bases and 5 bases respectively, with 15 bases between them. There are 14 residues in the CDR3. Per the germline V gene, CDR1 is SGHNT and CDR2 is YYREEE (reference sequence). Source material: peripheral blood. This clonotype originated in a man younger than 45 with active or convalescent COVID-19. The V gene is TRBV5-4, the J gene TRBJ1-2; no clear D gene. CDR3 residues: CASSRAQEAYGYTF. CDR3 sequence (DNA): TGTGCCAGCAGCCGGGCCCAGGAGGCGTATGGCTACACCTTC.